This T cell receptor beta chain emerged from a study of identical twins. This clonotype was observed at least ten times. Its matching antigen is unknown. Trimming left V 3 bases short and J 0 bases short, with 3 bases between. CDR3 length: 12 residues. CDR1 is SGHDT, CDR2 YYEEEE, per germline. Template switching supplied a universal primer site; unique molecular identifiers were carried on the cDNA. One entry per CDR3 protein results from TCRdb running MiXCR on the 5' RACE reads. The data hold approximately 210,000 distinct CDR3 sequences, with roughly 7.1% observed a single time. General study findings and limits: Alpha sequences out of frame and shared by twins had excess low generation probability.

The same specimen was also included in a second study, on T cells expressing NK-cell markers. As that study records: Source material for TCR beta repertoires consisted of sorted CD3+CD56+NKG2C+, CD3+CD56+NKG2C- and CD3+CD56-NKG2C+ T cells. Dominance of the CD3+CD56-NKG2C+ fraction by these clonotypes also held in a few donors.

The chain couples TRBV5-6 to TRBJ1-2; D ambiguous. The sequence derives from a woman under 30 in good health. The material sequenced was CD8+ T cells sorted from blood. CDR3 in DNA: TGTGCCAGCAGCTCGACTAACTATGGCTACACCTTC. Its protein is CASSSTNYGYTF.